Listed here are 21 T cell receptor beta chains from one sample, sequenced in a study of shared clonotypes between healthy human individuals. This table comes from immunoSEQ multiplex PCR, and its TCRdb copy is limited to in-frame clones, with some not included. The sample includes 2 million to 2.5 million clones, approximately 93% of them seen just once. Sequencing was carried out using naive CD4+ T cells from PBMCs. Described subset: CD45RA+ positively selected. These TCRs come from a young man in good health. Some clones in this sample may be carry-over from other donors' samples.

The chain joins TRBV28 to TRBJ1-4; 7 bases match TRBD1. The CDR3 is 14 amino acids. Trimming took 4 bases from V and 8 from J; bases not matched to a gene: 7. CDR1 MDHEN and CDR2 SYDVKM come from the germline V gene. Written as DNA, the CDR3 is TGTGCCAGCAGTTCCGGGACAGAAGGCGAAAAACTGTTTTTT. This translates into CASSSGTEGEKLFF.

This clone has just a few counts. The rearrangement links TRBV6-5 to TRBJ1-1, with no clear D. The germline V and J ends were trimmed by 7 bases and 2 bases, with 11 bases remaining between them. CDR3 length equals 13 residues. Germline CDR1 reads MNHEY; CDR2 reads SVGAGI. Written as DNA, the CDR3 is TGTGCCAGCACCTCGGGCAGAAACACTGAAGCTTTCTTT. Protein sequence: CASTSGRNTEAFF.

J is TRBJ1-2 and V is TRBV30, with TRBD1 as a possible D gene (6 bases). The CDR3 length is 16 residues. Germline V lookup: CDR1 GTSNPN, CDR2 SVGIG (reference sequence). Trimming stripped 4 bases from V and 8 bases from J, with 26 bases between. CDR3 sequence: CAWNTKDRGRGGGYTF. CDR3 DNA sequence: TGTGCCTGGAACACAAAGGACCGAGGCAGGGGAGGAGGCTACACCTTC.

The V gene is TRBV11-3, the J gene TRBJ2-1; TRBD2 aligns across 9 bases. The CDR3 length is 18 residues. After removal of 1 base from V and 2 bases from J, the junction contained 9 bases not matched to a gene. Germline V CDR1 and CDR2: SGHNT, YENEEA. The CDR3 protein is CASSLVWDGGRAYNEQFF. Here the CDR3 DNA reads TGTGCCAGCAGCTTAGTTTGGGATGGCGGGAGGGCCTACAATGAGCAGTTCTTC.

This clone was seen a few times. The V call is TRBV30, the J call TRBJ1-1; 7 bases line up with TRBD1. Germline assignment: CDR1 GTSNPN and CDR2 SVGIG (reference sequence). This CDR3 is 13 amino acids long. The V and J ends lost 4 bases and 2 bases, in that order; junction bases with no gene match: 4. The CDR3 DNA sequence: TGTGCCTGGATCCGGGACAGTAACACTGAAGCTTTCTTT. It is translated as CAWIRDSNTEAFF. Supplemented by reference TRBV30 and TRBJ1-1, the full variable domain reads SQTIHQWPATLVQPVGSPLSLECTVEGTSNPNLYWYRQAAGRGLQLLFYSVGIGQISSEVPQNLSASRPQDRQFILSSKKLLLSDSGFYLCAWIRDSNTEAFFGQGTRLTVV.

This clone was detected once. The chain is built from TRBV7-6 and TRBJ1-1, with D maybe TRBD1 (6 bases). With 5 bases removed from V and 1 base from J, the gap between germline ends came to 17 bases. From germline, CDR1 is SGHVS and CDR2 FNYEAQ. This CDR3 has 16 residues. The CDR3 is CASSPQLGQTNTEAFF. DNA for the CDR3: TGTGCCAGCAGCCCCCAGCTAGGACAGACGAACACTGAAGCTTTCTTT.

J is TRBJ1-1 and V is TRBV6-1, with a tentative D call TRBD1 (6 bases). Looked up from germline, CDR1 is MNHNS and CDR2 is SASEGT. Trimming removed 2 bases at V and 6 bases at J, with 16 bases between. This CDR3 has 15 amino acids. The CDR3 nucleotides are TGTGCCAGCAGTGAATACGGGGGGCGGTTACCTGAAGCTTTCTTT. Translation: CASSEYGGRLPEAFF.

This sequence joins TRBV27 and TRBJ2-7; TRBD1 or TRBD2 may be the D gene (5 bases each). Trimming stripped 6 bases from V and 2 bases from J, with 23 bases between. The CDR3 is made up of 17 amino acids. The germline CDR1 and CDR2 sequences are MNHEY and SMNVEV (reference sequence). DNA for the CDR3: TGTGCCAGCAGCCGCGACCATGGGGGAGTATTTCCCTACGAGCAGTACTTC. The encoded protein is CASSRDHGGVFPYEQYF.

This chain joins TRBV4-1 and TRBJ1-2; D unclear. Deletions cut 0 bases from V and 1 base from J, with 6 bases between. Germline CDR1 reads MGHRA; CDR2 reads YSYEKL. CDR3 size: 14 residues. This CDR3 is CASSQDTFNYGYTF. CDR3 DNA: TGCGCCAGCAGCCAAGACACGTTTAACTATGGCTACACCTTC.

The chain carries TRBV2 and TRBJ1-5, with D possibly being TRBD1 (5 bases). Germline V lookup: CDR1 SNHLY, CDR2 FYNNEI. The CDR3 totals 15 residues. V was cut by 3 bases and J by 2 bases, with 11 bases left in between. The CDR3: CASSDQGVGNQPQHF. The CDR3 DNA reads as TGTGCCAGCAGTGACCAGGGAGTCGGCAATCAGCCCCAGCATTTT.

This clone was seen a single time. Other nucleotide sequences in the sample specify the same CDR3. The chain couples TRBV6-5 to TRBJ1-5; D might be TRBD1 (6 bases). V was trimmed by 6 bases and J by 4 bases, leaving 13 bases between them. The CDR3 is 14 residues long. Germline lookup yields CDR1 MNHEY and CDR2 SVGAGI. The CDR3 region is CASSRRQENQPQHF. CDR3 sequence (DNA): TGTGCCAGCAGCCGCCGACAGGAAAATCAGCCCCAGCATTTT.

This chain uses TRBV19 with TRBJ1-5, with unresolved D. This CDR3 has 17 residues. Germline CDR1 is LNHDA and CDR2 is SQIVND (reference sequence). The V and J ends lost 4 bases and 3 bases respectively, with 19 bases between them. CDR3 DNA: TGTGCCAGTAGTACCCCCTTCGGGATAAGGGACAATCAGCCCCAGCATTTT. The encoded protein is CASSTPFGIRDNQPQHF.

The J gene is TRBJ2-5, the V gene TRBV7-9, with TRBD2 matching over 7 bases. V shed 4 bases and J 0 bases; nucleotides not matched to a gene: 5. This CDR3 region has 15 residues. Germline V gene data show CDR1 as SEHNR and CDR2 as FQNEAQ (reference sequence). For the CDR3, the DNA is TGTGCCAGCAGCTCGGGGGGAGCCAACCAAGAGACCCAGTACTTC. Amino acids: CASSSGGANQETQYF.

This clone was found once. The chain uses TRBV29-1 and TRBJ2-4, with TRBD2 matching over 10 bases. The junction had 4 bases not matched to a gene; V was cut back by 5 bases and J by 6 bases. CDR1 is SQVTM and CDR2 is ANQGSEA in the germline V gene. This CDR3 has 13 amino acids. The CDR3 region has the DNA TGCAGCGTTTCTCTAGCGGGAGCAAACATTCAGTACTTC. This sequence encodes CSVSLAGANIQYF.

J is TRBJ2-7 and V is TRBV19; D possibly uses TRBD1 or TRBD2 (5 bases each). Trimming cost V 8 bases and J 3 bases, with 17 bases left between them. Germline values: CDR1 LNHDA, CDR2 SQIVND (reference sequence). The CDR3 consists of 14 residues. The CDR3 spells CASARDRSIYEQYF. CDR3 DNA sequence: TGTGCCAGTGCCCGGGACCGAAGCATCTACGAGCAGTACTTC.

This rearrangement joins TRBV18 to TRBJ1-4; the D gene is possibly TRBD1 (5 bases). Trimming took 0 bases from V and 7 from J, leaving 9 bases between them. In germline, CDR1 is KGHSH, CDR2 LQKENI. CDR3 length equals 14 residues. The CDR3 DNA reads TGTGCCAGCTCACCACCCCAGGGCGGTGAAAAACTGTTTTTT. This gives the protein CASSPPQGGEKLFF.

This rearrangement joins TRBV29-1 to TRBJ1-2; D might be TRBD1 (5 bases). Per the germline V gene, CDR1 is SQVTM and CDR2 is ANQGSEA. Trimming left V 3 bases short and J 0 bases short, with 14 bases between. This CDR3 has 15 residues. CDR3 DNA sequence: TGCAGCGTTGATACGGGAGGGACGGCTAACTATGGCTACACCTTC. Its translation: CSVDTGGTANYGYTF.

V is TRBV2 and J is TRBJ2-3; D gene uncertain. The germline V and J ends were trimmed by 1 base and 3 bases, with 5 bases remaining between them. The germline CDR1 and CDR2 sequences are SNHLY and FYNNEI. The CDR3 is made up of 13 amino acids. This chain's CDR3 is CASSEEKTDTQYF. The CDR3 nucleotides read TGTGCCAGCAGTGAAGAGAAGACAGATACGCAGTATTTT.

The V gene is TRBV7-3, the J gene TRBJ1-1; weak D call: TRBD1 (6 bases). This CDR3 comprises 17 residues. Trimming took off 5 bases at V and 4 bases at J, with 23 bases between the two ends. Looked up from germline, CDR1 is SGHTA and CDR2 is FQGTGA. CDR3 coding DNA: TGTGCCAGCAGCGCCTCCACCTTACCAGGGGTGGGCACTGAAGCTTTCTTT. Translation gives CASSASTLPGVGTEAFF.

This clone showed up just a few times. The genes are TRBV27 and TRBJ1-1; D might be TRBD1 (5 bases). There are 13 residues in the CDR3. V was pared by 10 bases and J by 1 base, with 13 bases between. Germline-derived CDR1 and CDR2 are MNHEY and SMNVEV (reference sequence). The CDR3 DNA sequence: TGTGCCACAGGGATAAGGGAGAACACTGAAGCTTTCTTT. It yields the protein CATGIRENTEAFF.

This clone was counted once. The CDR3 region has the DNA TGCGCCAGCAGCTTAAGACAGGGGACAGATGAGCAGTTCTTC. Protein sequence: CASSLRQGTDEQFF. The gene calls are TRBV5-1 and TRBJ2-1; 8 bases agree with TRBD1. The CDR3 has 14 amino acids. V lost 2 bases, J lost 8 bases, and 6 bases stayed unmatched. Per germline, CDR1 SGHRS and CDR2 YFSETQ.